This TCR beta chain was captured in a study of OX40 agonist ivuxolimab in advanced cancers. Study context: A partial response was reached by three patients: one with hepatocellular carcinoma and two with cutaneous melanoma.

Produced via immunoSEQ multiplex PCR; TCRdb's table is partial and in-frame only. This sample yields 25,000 to 30,000 clones, of which 80% to 90% are seen a single time; more than 13% belongs to the top ten. This CDR3 spans 16 amino acids. Germline CDR1 is SQVTM and CDR2 is ANQGSEA. The V segment lost 0 bases and the J segment 4 bases; nucleotides outside the gene matches: 10. The source was CD4+ or CD8+ T cells sorted from blood, collected in a trial of the OX40 agonist ivuxolimab. The receptor was derived from an adult with an advanced solid tumor such as melanoma, head and neck, liver or kidney cancer. The rearrangement uses TRBV29-1 and TRBJ2-3; 7 nucleotides line up with TRBD1. Written as DNA, the CDR3 is TGCAGCGTTGAAGAAGACGGGACAGAGGTGTCAGATACGCAGTATTTT. The encoded protein is CSVEEDGTEVSDTQYF.